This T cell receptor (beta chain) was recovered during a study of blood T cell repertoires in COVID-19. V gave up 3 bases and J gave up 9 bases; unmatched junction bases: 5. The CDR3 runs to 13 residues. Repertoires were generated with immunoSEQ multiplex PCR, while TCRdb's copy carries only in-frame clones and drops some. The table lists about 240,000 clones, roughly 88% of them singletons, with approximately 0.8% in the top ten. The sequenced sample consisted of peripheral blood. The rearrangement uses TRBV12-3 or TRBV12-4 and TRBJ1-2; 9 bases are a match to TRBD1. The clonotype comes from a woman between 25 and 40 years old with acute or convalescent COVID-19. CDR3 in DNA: TGTGCCAGCAGTTTTAGGGACAGGGAAAGCTACACCTTC. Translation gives CASSFRDRESYTF.